The rows below give T cell receptor beta chains drawn from one sample of a study of blood T cells in healthy people across ages. TCRdb independently ran MiXCR on the 5' RACE reads; one entry per CDR3 protein. The sample lists about a million distinct CDR3 sequences, 51% occurring once. Sample: blood. All receptors derive from a woman aged 55-70 years in good health. Both conserved end residues are part of each CDR3. A D gene is named only where the DNA matches it firmly. Size values are once, few and many counts, or a class for expanded clones, and some rows have none.

d_call	clone_size	v_call	cdr3_length	j_call	cdr3_aa	cdr3_nt
-	few	TRBV11-3	13	TRBJ2-7	CASSLDAGTEVYF	TGTGCCAGCAGCTTAGACGCAGGGACGGAGGTGTACTTC
TRBD2	-	TRBV10-1	16	TRBJ2-5	CASSETGGLEKETQYF	TGCGCCAGCAGTGAGACGGGAGGACTGGAAAAAGAGACCCAGTACTTC
TRBD2	few	TRBV5-6	15	TRBJ2-1	CASSFLRTSGTEQFF	TGTGCCAGCAGCTTCCTTCGGACTAGCGGGACAGAGCAGTTCTTC
TRBD2	-	TRBV28	17	TRBJ2-3	CASTNPGAGVGTDTQYF	TGTGCCAGCACCAACCCCGGAGCGGGAGTGGGCACAGATACGCAGTATTTT
-	-	TRBV7-2	15	TRBJ2-3	CASSSATIRTDTQYF	TGTGCCAGCAGCTCAGCGACTATCCGCACAGATACGCAGTATTTT
-	-	TRBV6-5	12	TRBJ2-5	CASRPGWETQYF	TGTGCCAGCCGTCCCGGGTGGGAGACCCAGTACTTC
TRBD1	few	TRBV5-6	12	TRBJ2-1	CASSQGVWEQFF	TGTGCCAGCAGCCAGGGGGTTTGGGAGCAGTTCTTC
TRBD2	-	TRBV6-2/TRBV6-3	15	TRBJ2-7	CASSPHGLVAYEQYF	TGTGCCAGCTCTCCTCACGGACTAGTAGCCTACGAGCAGTACTTC
TRBD2	-	TRBV6-6	12	TRBJ2-7	CASGRASYEQYF	TGTGCTAGCGGGAGGGCCAGTTACGAGCAGTACTTC
-	many	TRBV20-1	17	TRBJ1-6	CSARDPTGSSYNSPLHF	TGCAGTGCTAGAGATCCCACAGGGAGCTCCTATAATTCACCCCTCCACTTT